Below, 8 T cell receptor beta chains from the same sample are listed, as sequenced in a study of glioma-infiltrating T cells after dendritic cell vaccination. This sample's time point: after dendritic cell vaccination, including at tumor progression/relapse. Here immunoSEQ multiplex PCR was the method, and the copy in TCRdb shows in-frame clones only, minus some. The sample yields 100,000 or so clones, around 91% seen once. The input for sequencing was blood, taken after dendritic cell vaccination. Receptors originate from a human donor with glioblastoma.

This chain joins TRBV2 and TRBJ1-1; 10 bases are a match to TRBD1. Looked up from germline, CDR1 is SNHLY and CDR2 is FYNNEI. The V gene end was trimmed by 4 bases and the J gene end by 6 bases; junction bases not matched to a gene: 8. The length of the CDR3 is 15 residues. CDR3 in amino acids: CASSVRQGASAEAFF. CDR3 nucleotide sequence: TGTGCCAGCAGTGTTCGACAGGGGGCGAGCGCTGAAGCTTTCTTT.

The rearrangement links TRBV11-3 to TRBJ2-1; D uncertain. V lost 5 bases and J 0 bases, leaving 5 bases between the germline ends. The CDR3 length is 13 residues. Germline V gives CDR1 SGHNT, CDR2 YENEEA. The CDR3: CASSRDSYNEQFF. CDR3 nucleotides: TGTGCCAGCAGCCGAGACTCCTACAATGAGCAGTTCTTC.

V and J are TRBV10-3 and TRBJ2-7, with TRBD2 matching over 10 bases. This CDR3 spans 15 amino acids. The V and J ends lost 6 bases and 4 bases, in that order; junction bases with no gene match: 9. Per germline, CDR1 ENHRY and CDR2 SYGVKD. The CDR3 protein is CAIRGGTSEIYEQYF. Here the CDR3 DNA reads TGTGCCATCAGGGGAGGGACTAGCGAGATTTACGAGCAGTACTTC.

CDR3 protein: CASSLRQGAMNTEAFF. The DNA for the CDR3 is TGTGCCAGCAGCTTACGACAGGGGGCTATGAACACTGAAGCTTTCTTT. The rearrangement uses TRBV7-8 and TRBJ1-1; 10 bases are a match to TRBD1. Trimming removed 2 bases from V and 0 bases from J; junction bases left unmatched: 3. Germline CDR1 and CDR2: SGHVS and FQNEAQ. The length of the CDR3 is 16 residues.

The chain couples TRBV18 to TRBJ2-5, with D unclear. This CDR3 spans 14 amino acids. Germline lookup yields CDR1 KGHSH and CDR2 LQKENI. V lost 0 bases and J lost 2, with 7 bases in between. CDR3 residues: CASSPPMQQETQYF. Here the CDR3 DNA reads TGTGCCAGCTCACCACCGATGCAGCAAGAGACCCAGTACTTC. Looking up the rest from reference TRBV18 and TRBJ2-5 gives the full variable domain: NAGVMQNPRHLVRRRGQEARLRCSPMKGHSHVYWYRQLPEEGLKFMVYLQKENIIDESGMPKERFSAEFPKEGPSILRIQQVVRGDSAAYFCASSPPMQQETQYFGPGTRLLVL.

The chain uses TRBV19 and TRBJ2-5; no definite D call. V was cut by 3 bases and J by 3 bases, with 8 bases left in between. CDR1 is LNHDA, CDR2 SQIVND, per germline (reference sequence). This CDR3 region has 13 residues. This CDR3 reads CASSIGQKETQYF. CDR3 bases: TGTGCCAGTAGTATTGGGCAGAAAGAGACCCAGTACTTC.

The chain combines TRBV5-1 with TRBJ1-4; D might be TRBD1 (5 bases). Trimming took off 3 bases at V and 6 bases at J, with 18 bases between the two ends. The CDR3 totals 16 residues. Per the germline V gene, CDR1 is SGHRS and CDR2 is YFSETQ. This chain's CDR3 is CASSSDGTPGDEKLFF. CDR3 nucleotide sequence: TGCGCCAGCAGCTCGGACGGGACTCCCGGGGATGAAAAACTGTTTTTT.

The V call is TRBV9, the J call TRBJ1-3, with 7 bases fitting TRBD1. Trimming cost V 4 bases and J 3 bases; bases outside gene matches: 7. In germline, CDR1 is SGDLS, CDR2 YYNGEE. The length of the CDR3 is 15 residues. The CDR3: CASSKEQGLGNTIYF. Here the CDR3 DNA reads TGTGCCAGCAGCAAGGAACAGGGGCTTGGAAACACCATATATTTT.